The rows below give T cell receptor beta chains drawn from one sample of a study of shared T cell receptors in the human thymus. Sequencing used immunoSEQ multiplex PCR; TCRdb keeps in-frame clones, though not all of them. The data contain almost 550,000 clones, approximately 78% of them singletons. The sample was also linked to a second study, of human thymus T cells.

The sample comprised thymocytes. These receptors came from a boy under three years old with a congenital heart defect. Each CDR3 is given with its conserved first and last residue. The D gene is left open where the match is weak. A row's size may be missing; if present it is once, few, many or a size class.

D: -
size: -
J: TRBJ2-1
length: 16
V: TRBV7-9
DNA: TGTGCCAGCAGCTTAGTATTGGTCTACTCCTACAATGAGCAGTTCTTC
CDR3: CASSLVLVYSYNEQFF

D: -
size: -
J: TRBJ1-5
length: 16
V: TRBV11-2
DNA: TGTGCCAGCAGCTTAGTTCGGGGGTATAGCAATCAGCCCCAGCATTTT
CDR3: CASSLVRGYSNQPQHF

D: TRBD2
size: few
J: TRBJ2-7
length: 14
V: TRBV4-1
DNA: TGCGCCAGCAGCCGGGCTAGCGGGAGTGGTGAGCAGTACTTC
CDR3: CASSRASGSGEQYF

D: TRBD1
size: -
J: TRBJ1-2
length: 13
V: TRBV5-1
DNA: TGCGCCAGCAGCTTAGGGGGCGCTTCTGGCTACACCTTC
CDR3: CASSLGGASGYTF

D: -
size: -
J: TRBJ2-1
length: 17
V: TRBV28
DNA: TGTGCCAGCAGTTTATCGACAGGCTTAAGCTCCTACAATGAGCAGTTCTTC
CDR3: CASSLSTGLSSYNEQFF

D: TRBD2
size: -
J: TRBJ2-3
length: 17
V: TRBV15
DNA: TGTGCCACCAGAAGAGTCACAACGACTAGCCGCCCAGATACGCAGTATTTT
CDR3: CATRRVTTTSRPDTQYF

D: TRBD2
size: -
J: TRBJ2-1
length: 17
V: TRBV4-3
DNA: TGCGCCAGCAGCCAGGCGCCACTAGCGGGAGGCCACAATGAGCAGTTCTTC
CDR3: CASSQAPLAGGHNEQFF

D: -
size: -
J: TRBJ2-5
length: 16
V: TRBV2
DNA: TGTGCCAGCAGTGAAATAAGACACCACCAGCAAGAGACCCAGTACTTC
CDR3: CASSEIRHHQQETQYF

D: -
size: -
J: TRBJ2-3
length: 13
V: TRBV5-1
DNA: TGCGCCAGCTGTATCTCCGCGCCAGATACGCAGTATTTT
CDR3: CASCISAPDTQYF

D: -
size: -
J: TRBJ2-5
length: 12
V: TRBV18
DNA: TGTGCCAGCTCACCACTGCGAGAGACCCAGTACTTC
CDR3: CASSPLRETQYF